This TCR beta chain comes out of a study of blood T cell repertoires in COVID-19. Germline lookup yields CDR1 LNHDA and CDR2 SQIVND (reference sequence). The CDR3 is made up of 15 amino acids. After removal of 4 bases from V and 8 bases from J, the junction contained 10 bases not matched to a gene. In the original workflow: Researchers report that nucleated cell counts were estimated from reference gene primer amplification. Profiled with immunoSEQ multiplex PCR; TCRdb holds only in-frame clones, not every one. V, J and clone size are those of that table, while D and trimming were read from the DNA. In the table there are about 170,000 clones, 80% to 90% of which are singletons. This clone was seen more than once but under ten times.

The chain combines TRBV19 with TRBJ1-4, with 7 bases that match TRBD1. The sample taken for sequencing was peripheral blood. This receptor was taken from a man aged 18 to 29 with active or convalescent COVID-19. CDR3 amino acids: CASSRGTEGTEKLFF. The CDR3 coding sequence is TGTGCCAGTAGTAGGGGGACAGAGGGGACAGAAAAACTGTTTTTT.